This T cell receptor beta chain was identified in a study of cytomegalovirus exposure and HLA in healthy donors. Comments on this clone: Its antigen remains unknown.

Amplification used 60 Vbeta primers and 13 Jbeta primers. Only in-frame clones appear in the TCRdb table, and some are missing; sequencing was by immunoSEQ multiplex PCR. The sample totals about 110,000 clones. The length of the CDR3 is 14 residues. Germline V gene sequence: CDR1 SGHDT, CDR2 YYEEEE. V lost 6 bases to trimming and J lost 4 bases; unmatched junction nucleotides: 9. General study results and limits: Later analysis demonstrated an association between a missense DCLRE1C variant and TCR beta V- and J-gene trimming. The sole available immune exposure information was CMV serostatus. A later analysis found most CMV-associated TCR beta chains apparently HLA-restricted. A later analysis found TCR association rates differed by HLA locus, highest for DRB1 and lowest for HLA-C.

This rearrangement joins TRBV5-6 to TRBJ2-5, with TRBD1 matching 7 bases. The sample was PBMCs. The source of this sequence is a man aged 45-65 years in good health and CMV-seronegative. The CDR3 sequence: CASNGYTGAETQYF. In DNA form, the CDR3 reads TGTGCCAGCAACGGGTACACAGGGGCAGAGACCCAGTACTTC.